This entry features one TCR beta chain sequence. Assay: immunoSEQ multiplex PCR; the TCRdb copy retains only in-frame clones and omits some. The table records roughly 76,000 clones, around 87% of them present only once. Per the germline V gene, CDR1 is SGHTA and CDR2 is FQGTGA. The CDR3 is 15 amino acids. Unmatched junction bases numbered 3, after V lost 4 bases and J lost 3 bases. The data were obtained in a study of blood T cell repertoires in COVID-19. Sequenced input: peripheral blood. The chain couples TRBV7-3 to TRBJ2-2; TRBD1 aligns across 9 bases. This receptor was taken from a woman of 80 years or more with active or convalescent COVID-19. The CDR3 spells CASSYRGPDTGELFF. CDR3 coding DNA: TGTGCCAGCAGCTACAGGGGGCCGGACACCGGGGAGCTGTTTTTT.